Included here is one TCR beta chain sequence, with context. Relative to the germline gene, one junction end is altered; a read error may explain this. Reverse transcription of all isolated RNA meant that expressed TCRB transcripts were sequenced. The repertoire was sequenced with immunoSEQ multiplex PCR; TCRdb's copy has only in-frame clones and lacks some. The sample shows around 40,000 clones, 64% of them seen only once. This record comes from a study of beta chain features in type 1 diabetes. CDR3 length equals 15 residues. CDR1 is MNHNS, CDR2 SASEGT, per germline. The TCR sequence derives from a woman under 40 in good health. The source material was Tregs from blood. The rearrangement uses TRBV6-1 and TRBJ2-6; no clear D. CDR3 nucleotides: TGTGCCAACAGTGAAACTGCCTCTGGGGCCAACGTCCTGACTTTC. Its translation: CANSETASGANVLTF.